These 27 T cell receptor beta chains share one sample of origin, sequenced in a study of blood T cell repertoires in COVID-19. The protocol was immunoSEQ multiplex PCR, while the TCRdb copy is restricted to in-frame clones and leaves out a portion. Of 70,000 or so clones listed, over 70% are singletons. The source material was peripheral blood. The receptors were sampled from a man between 60 and 75 years old with acute or convalescent COVID-19.

This clone was counted a single time. The chain employs TRBV3-1 (or the pseudogene TRBV3-2) and TRBJ2-7, with TRBD2 identical over 12 bases. Germline V gene lookup returns CDR1 LGHDT and CDR2 YNNKEL (reference sequence). The CDR3 is made up of 15 amino acids. Germline trimming cut 6 bases from V and 1 base from J; bases unmatched to any gene: 4. The chain's CDR3 is CASRGLAGYSYEQYF. The CDR3 DNA reads as TGTGCCAGCAGAGGACTAGCGGGGTATTCCTACGAGCAGTACTTC.

The chain links TRBV27 to TRBJ2-2; 11 bases fit TRBD2. Germline assignment: CDR1 MNHEY and CDR2 SMNVEV (reference sequence). The CDR3 extends over 18 amino acids. The trim removed 3 bases at V and 1 base at J, leaving 7 bases unmatched. The CDR3, as DNA: TGTGCCAGCAGTTTGAGAAGGACTAGCGGGCAGAACACCGGGGAGCTGTTTTTT. Translating gives CASSLRRTSGQNTGELFF.

This clone was seen only a few times. The J gene is TRBJ1-1, the V gene TRBV27; D possibly corresponds to TRBD1 (5 bases). The germline V and J ends were trimmed by 7 bases and 10 bases, with 16 bases remaining between them. CDR1 is MNHEY, CDR2 SMNVEV, per germline (reference sequence). This CDR3 is built from 12 residues. CDR3 loop: CASKDPDSRAFF. CDR3 bases: TGTGCCAGCAAGGACCCCGACAGTCGAGCTTTCTTT.

This chain links TRBV19 with TRBJ1-1; D not certain. The V gene's germline CDR1 is LNHDA and CDR2 SQIVND (reference sequence). The CDR3 sequence is 13 residues long. V lost 2 bases to trimming and J lost 7 bases, with 11 bases between them. The CDR3 region is CASSIIPQNEAFF. CDR3 bases: TGTGCCAGTAGTATAATCCCACAGAATGAAGCTTTCTTT. Full variable domain (rest looked up from reference TRBV19 and TRBJ1-1): DGGITQSPKYLFRKEGQNVTLSCEQNLNHDAMYWYRQDPGQGLRLIYYSQIVNDFQKGDIAEGYSVSREKKESFPLTVTSAQKNPTAFYLCASSIIPQNEAFFGQGTRLTVV.

This clone was observed a single time. The CDR3 DNA reads as TGTGCCAGCAGCTTAGAAGGAGGCCCAGATACGCAGTATTTT. It is translated as CASSLEGGPDTQYF. The gene calls are TRBV7-2 and TRBJ2-3; possible D gene TRBD2, 5 bases. V was cut by 1 base and J by 4 bases, with 9 bases left in between. The germline gives CDR1 SGHTA, CDR2 FQGNSA. The CDR3 loop spans 14 amino acids. The whole variable domain, filled in from reference TRBV7-2 and TRBJ2-3, reads GAGVSQSPSNKVTEKGKDVELRCDPISGHTALYWYRQSLGQGLEFLIYFQGNSAPDKSGLPSDRFSAERTGGSVSTLTIQRTQQEDSAVYLCASSLEGGPDTQYFGPGTRLTVL.

This chain connects TRBV4-1 to TRBJ2-3; 7 bases align to TRBD1. CDR3 size: 16 residues. V was clipped by 4 bases and J by 3 bases; unmatched bases: 10. From germline, CDR1 is MGHRA and CDR2 YSYEKL. CDR3 region: CASSRLTGTTTDTQYF. CDR3 coding DNA: TGCGCCAGCAGCCGCTTGACAGGGACAACAACAGATACGCAGTATTTT.

The chain has TRBV5-5 and TRBJ2-3, with D perhaps matching TRBD1 (5 bases). The V end was cut by 4 bases, the J end by 10 bases, with 13 bases between. Germline loops: CDR1 SGHKS, CDR2 YYEKEE (reference sequence). The CDR3 contains 12 residues. The CDR3 DNA reads as TGTGCCAGCAGCCACAGGAGAGGTTCGCAGTATTTT. It specifies CASSHRRGSQYF.

For the CDR3, the DNA is TGTGCCAGCAGTTTTAGTAGGGGGGAGACCCAGTACTTC. This translates into CASSFSRGETQYF. The chain joins TRBV12-3 or TRBV12-4 to TRBJ2-5; possible D gene TRBD1, 6 bases. CDR3 length equals 13 residues. Trimming shortened V by 3 bases and J by 5 bases, and 10 bases separated the two germline ends.

The chain has TRBV6-5 and TRBJ1-1; D not certain. Trimming took off 2 bases at V and 3 bases at J, with 7 bases between the two ends. The CDR3 loop spans 13 amino acids. Germline assignment: CDR1 MNHEY and CDR2 SVGAGI. The chain's CDR3 is CASSYRRDTEAFF. The CDR3 coding sequence is TGTGCCAGCAGTTACAGAAGAGACACTGAAGCTTTCTTT.

Only a few counts were recorded for this clone. V is TRBV10-3 and J is TRBJ1-5, with a weak D call TRBD1 (5 bases). The CDR3 is made up of 16 amino acids. Germline CDR1 reads ENHRY; CDR2 reads SYGVKD. V shed 2 bases and J shed 2 bases, with 13 bases lying between them. CDR3 protein: CAISETPGVGNQPQHF. The CDR3 DNA reads TGTGCCATCAGTGAGACCCCGGGGGTTGGCAATCAGCCCCAGCATTTT.

The rearrangement links TRBV5-1 to TRBJ1-4; possibly TRBD1 for D (6 bases). V shed 4 bases and J shed 7 bases, with 20 bases lying between them. Germline CDR1 is SGHRS and CDR2 is YFSETQ. There are 16 residues in the CDR3. The CDR3 DNA sequence: TGCGCCAGCAGCCTGGGGAAAGACAGGACGGGTGAAAAACTGTTTTTT. Translating gives CASSLGKDRTGEKLFF.

The rearrangement joins TRBV5-6 to TRBJ1-2, with TRBD1 matching 9 bases. Germline CDR1 is SGHDT and CDR2 is YYEEEE. The CDR3 covers 13 residues. V was clipped by 4 bases and J by 8 bases; unmatched bases: 6. This CDR3 reads CASSPGQGYGYTF. DNA of the CDR3: TGTGCCAGCAGCCCGGGACAGGGTTACGGCTACACCTTC.

This rearrangement joins TRBV7-3 to TRBJ2-3, with D possibly TRBD1 on 5 matching bases. The V gene's germline CDR1 is SGHTA and CDR2 FQGTGA. V was shortened by 2 bases and J by 1 base, with 10 bases between the two germline ends. There are 15 residues in the CDR3. The CDR3 DNA sequence: TGTGCCAGCAGCTTAGGTCAGGGCCGCACAGATACGCAGTATTTT. This gives the protein CASSLGQGRTDTQYF.

This clone turned up a few times. The rearrangement joins TRBV6-4 to TRBJ2-3; 7 bases agree with TRBD1. With V trimmed by 6 bases and J by 4 bases, 7 bases remained unmatched. The CDR3 extends over 14 amino acids. The germline V gene has CDR1 MRHNA and CDR2 SNTAGT. As DNA, the CDR3 is TGTGCCAGCAGCCGGGACAGTCTTTCAGATACGCAGTATTTT. Residues: CASSRDSLSDTQYF.

V and J are TRBV3-1 (or the pseudogene TRBV3-2) and TRBJ1-5, with TRBD1 matching over 7 bases. Trimming removed 0 bases from V and 5 bases from J; junction bases left unmatched: 4. CDR3 length: 15 residues. CDR1 and CDR2 from the germline V gene are LGHDT and YNNKEL (reference sequence). The CDR3 DNA follows: TGTGCCAGCAGCCAAGACGAAGGGGGCCATCAGCCCCAGCATTTT. The encoded protein is CASSQDEGGHQPQHF.

The rearrangement uses TRBV7-9 and TRBJ2-3; the D is unclear. With 6 bases removed from V and 0 bases from J, the gap between germline ends came to 10 bases. This CDR3 contains 14 residues. Per germline, CDR1 SEHNR and CDR2 FQNEAQ (reference sequence). In nucleotides, the CDR3 is TGTGCCAGCAGACCACTTCTCAGCACAGATACGCAGTATTTT. It specifies CASRPLLSTDTQYF. The full variable domain, in which reference TRBV7-9 and TRBJ2-3 provide the parts outside the CDR3, is DTGVSQNPRHKITKRGQNVTFRCDPISEHNRLYWYRQTLGQGPEFLTYFQNEAQLEKSRLLSDRFSAERPKGSFSTLEIQRTEQGDSAMYLCASRPLLSTDTQYFGPGTRLTVL.

The V call is TRBV2, the J call TRBJ2-5; TRBD1 agrees at 9 bases. The germline V gene encodes CDR1 SNHLY and CDR2 FYNNEI. CDR3 length equals 14 residues. V trimming: 9 bases; J trimming: 5 bases; junction bases outside the gene matches: 10. CDR3 bases: TGTGCCAGTGATTGGGACAGGGCGCGGGAGACCCAGTACTTC. It translates to CASDWDRARETQYF. The full variable domain, completed using reference TRBV2 and TRBJ2-5, is EPEVTQTPSHQVTQMGQEVILRCVPISNHLYFYWYRQILGQKVEFLVSFYNNEISEKSEIFDDQFSVERPDGSNFTLKIRSTKLEDSAMYFCASDWDRARETQYFGPGTRLLVL.

The CDR3 DNA reads TGTGCCAGCAGTGAATTGGACATAGCCTACGAGCAGTACTTC. Its protein product is CASSELDIAYEQYF. This chain links TRBV25-1 with TRBJ2-7; possible D gene TRBD1, 5 bases. With 1 base removed from V and 2 bases from J, the gap between germline ends came to 9 bases. The CDR3 totals 14 residues. In germline, CDR1 is MGHDK, CDR2 SYGVNS.

The chain joins TRBV7-2 to TRBJ2-2; perhaps TRBD1 as D (5 bases). CDR3 length: 14 residues. V shed 0 bases and J shed 4 bases, with 6 bases lying between them. The germline V gene encodes CDR1 SGHTA and CDR2 FQGNSA. The CDR3 loop is CASSLARATGELFF. The DNA of the CDR3 is TGTGCCAGCAGCTTAGCCAGGGCCACCGGGGAGCTGTTTTTT.

The chain links TRBV2 to TRBJ2-5; D gene ambiguous. From germline, CDR1 is SNHLY and CDR2 FYNNEI. Trimming shortened V by 2 bases and J by 9 bases, and 13 bases separated the two germline ends. This CDR3 region has 13 residues. For the CDR3, the DNA is TGTGCCAGCAGTGAATCCCTGGCCCATTCCCAGTACTTC. Translating it yields CASSESLAHSQYF.

This clone was observed a few times. The V and J genes are TRBV4-3 and TRBJ2-4, with D possibly matching TRBD2 (6 bases). The CDR3 extends over 18 amino acids. V gave up 0 bases and J gave up 1 base, with 16 bases separating them. The germline CDR1 and CDR2 sequences are LGHNA and YSLEER. In DNA form, the CDR3 reads TGCGCCAGCAGCCAAGATCCCCGAACAGGAGGGGCCAAAAACATTCAGTACTTC. It codes for CASSQDPRTGGAKNIQYF.

This chain uses TRBV6-2 or TRBV6-3 with TRBJ2-7; a possible D gene is TRBD2 (5 bases). Germline values: CDR1 MNHEY, CDR2 SVGEGT. The CDR3 contains 15 residues. Between the trimmed V and J ends, which lost 2 bases and 4 bases, there was a span of 15 bases. CDR3 amino acids: CASSYPGPGGYEQYF. CDR3 coding DNA: TGTGCCAGCAGTTACCCCGGGCCAGGCGGGTACGAGCAGTACTTC.

The chain uses TRBV4-2 and TRBJ2-1; 8 bases line up with TRBD1. Trimming took 0 bases from V and 4 from J; bases not matched to a gene: 5. From germline, CDR1 is LGHNA and CDR2 YNFKEQ. The CDR3 has 16 amino acids. This CDR3 is CASSQERQGPYNEQFF. The CDR3 nucleotides are TGTGCCAGCAGCCAAGAGAGACAGGGGCCTTACAATGAGCAGTTCTTC.

This rearrangement joins TRBV3-1 (or the pseudogene TRBV3-2) to TRBJ1-1, with 8 positions matching TRBD1. With V trimmed by 7 bases and J by 5 bases, 12 bases remained unmatched. Germline V gives CDR1 LGHDT, CDR2 YNNKEL (reference sequence). This CDR3 contains 15 residues. The CDR3 nucleotides are TGTGCCAGCAACCTTGGCCGACAGGGGCGAACTGAAGCTTTCTTT. Encoded protein: CASNLGRQGRTEAFF.

This clone occurred a few times. This chain uses TRBV3-1 (or the pseudogene TRBV3-2) with TRBJ1-2, with D possibly matching TRBD1 (5 bases). V lost 0 bases, J lost 4 bases, and 15 bases lay in between. The CDR3 has 16 residues. CDR1 LGHDT and CDR2 YNNKEL come from the germline V gene (reference sequence). CDR3 sequence (DNA): TGTGCCAGCAGCCAAGATAGGAACAGGTTCAGCTATGGCTACACCTTC. Its protein product is CASSQDRNRFSYGYTF.

The chain joins TRBV5-1 to TRBJ2-3, with D possibly being TRBD1 (6 bases). There are 16 residues in the CDR3. Germline V gives CDR1 SGHRS, CDR2 YFSETQ. Trimming took 0 bases from V and 3 from J, leaving 14 bases between them. The CDR3 nucleotides read TGCGCCAGCAGCTTGGGGACAGTGGGGTGGACAGATACGCAGTATTTT. It codes for CASSLGTVGWTDTQYF.

The chain has TRBV3-1 (or the pseudogene TRBV3-2) and TRBJ2-7, with TRBD1 matching 9 bases. The CDR3 length is 15 residues. The germline gives CDR1 LGHDT, CDR2 YNNKEL (reference sequence). V shed 6 bases and J 1 base; nucleotides not matched to a gene: 7. CDR3 bases: TGTGCCAGCAGTCAAACAGGGGGCCTATCCTACGAGCAGTACTTC. Translation: CASSQTGGLSYEQYF.